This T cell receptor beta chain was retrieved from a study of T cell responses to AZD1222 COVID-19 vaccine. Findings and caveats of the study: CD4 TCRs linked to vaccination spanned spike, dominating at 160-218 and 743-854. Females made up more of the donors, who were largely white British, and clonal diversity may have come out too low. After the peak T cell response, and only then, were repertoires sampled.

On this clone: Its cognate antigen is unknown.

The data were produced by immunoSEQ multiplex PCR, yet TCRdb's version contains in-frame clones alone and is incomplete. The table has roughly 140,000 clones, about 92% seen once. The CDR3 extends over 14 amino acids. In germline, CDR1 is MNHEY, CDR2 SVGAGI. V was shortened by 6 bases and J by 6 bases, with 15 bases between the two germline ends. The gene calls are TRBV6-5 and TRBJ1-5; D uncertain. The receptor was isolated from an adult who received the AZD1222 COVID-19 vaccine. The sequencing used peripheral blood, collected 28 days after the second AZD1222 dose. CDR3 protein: CASRRPIPSQPQHF. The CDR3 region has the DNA TGTGCCAGCAGAAGGCCTATTCCGAGTCAGCCCCAGCATTTT.